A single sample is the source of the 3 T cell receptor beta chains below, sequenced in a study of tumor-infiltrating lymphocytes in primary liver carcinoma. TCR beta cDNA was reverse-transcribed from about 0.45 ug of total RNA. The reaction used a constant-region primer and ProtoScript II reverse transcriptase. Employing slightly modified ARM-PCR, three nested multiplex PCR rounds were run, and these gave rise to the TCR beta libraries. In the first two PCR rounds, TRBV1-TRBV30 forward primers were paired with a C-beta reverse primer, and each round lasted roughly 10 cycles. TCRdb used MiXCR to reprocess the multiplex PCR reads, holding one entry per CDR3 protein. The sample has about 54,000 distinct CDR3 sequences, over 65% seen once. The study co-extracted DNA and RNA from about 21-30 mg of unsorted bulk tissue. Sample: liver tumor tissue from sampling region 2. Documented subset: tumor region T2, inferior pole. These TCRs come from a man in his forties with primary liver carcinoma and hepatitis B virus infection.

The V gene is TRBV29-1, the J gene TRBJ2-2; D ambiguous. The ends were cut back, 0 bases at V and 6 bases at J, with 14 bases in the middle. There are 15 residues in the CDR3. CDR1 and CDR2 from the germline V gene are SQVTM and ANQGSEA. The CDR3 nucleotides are TGCAGCGTTGAAGAGGCCGCGGTGGCCCCCGGGGAGCTGTTTTTT. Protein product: CSVEEAAVAPGELFF.

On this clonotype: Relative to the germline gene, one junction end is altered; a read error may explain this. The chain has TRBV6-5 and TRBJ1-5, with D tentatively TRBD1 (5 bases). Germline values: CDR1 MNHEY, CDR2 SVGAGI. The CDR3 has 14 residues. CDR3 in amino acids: CASSKLQEDQPQHF. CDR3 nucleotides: TGTGCCAGCAGTAAATTACAGGAGGATCAGCCCCAGCACTTT.

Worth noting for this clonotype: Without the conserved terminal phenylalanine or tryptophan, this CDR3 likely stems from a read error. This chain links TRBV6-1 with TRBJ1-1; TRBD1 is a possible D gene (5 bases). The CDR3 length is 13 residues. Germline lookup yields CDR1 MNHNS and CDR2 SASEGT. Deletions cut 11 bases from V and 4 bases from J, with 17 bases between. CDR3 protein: CAGNLDISTEAFL. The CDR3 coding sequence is TGTGCCGGCAATTTGGACATTTCCACTGAAGCTTTCCTT.